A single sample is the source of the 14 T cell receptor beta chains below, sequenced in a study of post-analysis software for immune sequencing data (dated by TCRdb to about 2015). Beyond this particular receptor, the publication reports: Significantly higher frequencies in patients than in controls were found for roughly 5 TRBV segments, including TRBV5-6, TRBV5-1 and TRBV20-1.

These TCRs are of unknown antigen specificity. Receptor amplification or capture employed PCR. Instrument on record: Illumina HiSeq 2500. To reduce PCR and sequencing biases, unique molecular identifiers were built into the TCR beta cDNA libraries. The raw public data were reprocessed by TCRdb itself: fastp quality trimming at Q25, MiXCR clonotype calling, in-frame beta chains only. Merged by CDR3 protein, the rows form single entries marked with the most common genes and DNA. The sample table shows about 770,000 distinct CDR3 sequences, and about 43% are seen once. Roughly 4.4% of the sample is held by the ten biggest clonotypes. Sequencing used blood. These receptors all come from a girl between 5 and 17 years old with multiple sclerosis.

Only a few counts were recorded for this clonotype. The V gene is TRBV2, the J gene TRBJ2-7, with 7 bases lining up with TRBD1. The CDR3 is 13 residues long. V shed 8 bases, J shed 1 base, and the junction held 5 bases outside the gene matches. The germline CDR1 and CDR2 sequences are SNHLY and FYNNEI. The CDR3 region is CASLDRESYEQYF. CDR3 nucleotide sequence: TGTGCCAGCCTTGACAGGGAGTCCTACGAGCAGTACTTC.

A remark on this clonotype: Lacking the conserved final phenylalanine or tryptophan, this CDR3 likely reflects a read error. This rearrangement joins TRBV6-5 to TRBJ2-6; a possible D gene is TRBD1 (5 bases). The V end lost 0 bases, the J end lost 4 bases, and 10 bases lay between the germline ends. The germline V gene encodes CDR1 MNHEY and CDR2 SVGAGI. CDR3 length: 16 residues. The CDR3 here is CASSYSRASGANVLTC. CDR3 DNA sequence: TGTGCCAGCAGTTACTCCAGGGCATCGGGGGCCAACGTCCTGACTTGC.

In nucleotides, the CDR3 is TGTGCCAGCGGAGCGGGCCTCACTGGGGGCTACGAGCAGTACTTC. It is translated as CASGAGLTGGYEQYF. The rearrangement joins TRBV25-1 to TRBJ2-7; tentative D call: TRBD2 (6 bases). V was trimmed by 8 bases and J by 3 bases, leaving 20 bases between them. There are 15 residues in the CDR3. CDR1 and CDR2 (germline): MGHDK, SYGVNS.

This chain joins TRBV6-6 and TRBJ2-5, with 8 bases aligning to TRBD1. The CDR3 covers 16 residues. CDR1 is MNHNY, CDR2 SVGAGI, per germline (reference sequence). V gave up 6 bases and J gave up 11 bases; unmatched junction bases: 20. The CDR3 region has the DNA TGTGCCAGCAGCCCCGCCCTTGGACAGGGTTCCGGTGAGCAGTACTTC. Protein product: CASSPALGQGSGEQYF.

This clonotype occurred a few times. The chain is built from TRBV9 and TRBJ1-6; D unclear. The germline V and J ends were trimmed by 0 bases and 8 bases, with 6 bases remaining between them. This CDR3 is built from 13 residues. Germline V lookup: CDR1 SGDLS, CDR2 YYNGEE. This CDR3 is CASSVAEDSPLHF. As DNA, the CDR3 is TGTGCCAGCAGCGTAGCCGAGGATTCACCCCTCCACTTT.

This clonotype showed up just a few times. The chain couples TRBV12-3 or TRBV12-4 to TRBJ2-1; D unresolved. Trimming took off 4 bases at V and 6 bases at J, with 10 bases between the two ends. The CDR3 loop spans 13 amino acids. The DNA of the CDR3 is TGTGCCAGCAGTTCCCTAGGACCCAATGAGCAGTTCTTC. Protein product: CASSSLGPNEQFF.

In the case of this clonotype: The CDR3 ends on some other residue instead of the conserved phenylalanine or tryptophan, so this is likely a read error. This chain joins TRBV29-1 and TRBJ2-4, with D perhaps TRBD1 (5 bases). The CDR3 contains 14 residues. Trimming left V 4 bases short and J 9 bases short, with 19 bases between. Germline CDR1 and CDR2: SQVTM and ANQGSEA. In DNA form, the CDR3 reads TGCAGCGTTGTCCAGGGTCTACCCACGGGCATTCAGTACTTA. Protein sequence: CSVVQGLPTGIQYL.

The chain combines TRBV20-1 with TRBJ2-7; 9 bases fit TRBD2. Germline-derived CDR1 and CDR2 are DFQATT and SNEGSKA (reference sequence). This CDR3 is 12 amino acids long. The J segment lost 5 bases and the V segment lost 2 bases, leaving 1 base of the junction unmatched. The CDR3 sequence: CSARLAGHEQYF. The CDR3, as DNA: TGCAGTGCTAGACTAGCGGGGCACGAGCAGTACTTC.

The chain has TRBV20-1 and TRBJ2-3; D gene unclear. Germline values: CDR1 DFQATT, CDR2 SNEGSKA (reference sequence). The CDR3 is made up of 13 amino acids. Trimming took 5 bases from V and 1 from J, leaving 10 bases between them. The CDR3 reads CSAPGVGTDTQYF. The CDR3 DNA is TGCAGTGCTCCCGGTGTGGGCACAGATACGCAGTATTTT.

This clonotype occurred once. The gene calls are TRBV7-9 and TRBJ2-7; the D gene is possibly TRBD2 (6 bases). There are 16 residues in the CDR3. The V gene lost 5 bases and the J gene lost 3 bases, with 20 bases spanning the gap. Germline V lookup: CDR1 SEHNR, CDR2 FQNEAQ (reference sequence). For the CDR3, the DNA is TGTGCCAGCAGCCCCCCGGGGGTGACTGTTAACTACGAGCAGTACTTC. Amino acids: CASSPPGVTVNYEQYF.

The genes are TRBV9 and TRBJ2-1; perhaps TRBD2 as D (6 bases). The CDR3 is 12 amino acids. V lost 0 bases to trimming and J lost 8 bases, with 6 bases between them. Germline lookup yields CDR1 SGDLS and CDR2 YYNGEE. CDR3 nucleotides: TGTGCCAGCAGCGTAGCGGGGGATGAGCAGTTCTTC. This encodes CASSVAGDEQFF.

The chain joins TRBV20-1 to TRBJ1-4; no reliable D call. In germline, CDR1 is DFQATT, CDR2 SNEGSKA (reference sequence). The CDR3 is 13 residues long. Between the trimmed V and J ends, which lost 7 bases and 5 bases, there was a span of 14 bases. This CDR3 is CSVWQTANEKLFF. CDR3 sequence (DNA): TGCAGTGTTTGGCAGACTGCAAATGAAAAACTGTTTTTT.

DNA for the CDR3: TGTGCCAGCAGTTTCTTAGAGACTTGGCGAACTAGCACAGATACGCAGTATTTT. Amino acids: CASSFLETWRTSTDTQYF. The chain uses TRBV12-3 or TRBV12-4 and TRBJ2-3; D not resolved. V was cut by 3 bases and J by 0 bases, with 19 bases left in between. This CDR3 spans 18 amino acids.

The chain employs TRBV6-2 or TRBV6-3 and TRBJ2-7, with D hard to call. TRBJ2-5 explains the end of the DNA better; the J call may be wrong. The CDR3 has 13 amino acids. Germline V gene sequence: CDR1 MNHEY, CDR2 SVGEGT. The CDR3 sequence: CASSKVSRETQYF. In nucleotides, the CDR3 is TGTGCCAGCAGTAAGGTTTCGCGGGAGACCCAGTACTTC.